Listed below are T cell receptor beta chains from one sample, sequenced in a study of cytomegalovirus exposure and HLA in healthy donors. Some clones are missing from TCRdb's copy, which holds only in-frame ones; the method was immunoSEQ multiplex PCR. The sample lists some 150,000 clones; about 83% were seen once. Sequencing used PBMCs. These receptors originate from a woman aged 25-40 years in good health and CMV-seronegative. CDR3s include the opening cysteine and the closing phenylalanine or tryptophan. The D gene is left open where the match is weak. Some rows have no size entry. The others give once, few or many, or a class for an expanded clone.

clone_size	v_call	j_call	d_call	cdr3_length	cdr3_aa	cdr3_nt
NA	TRBV9	TRBJ2-7	TRBD2	17	CASSVEARTSGTYEQYF	TGTGCCAGCAGCGTAGAAGCCCGGACTAGCGGGACCTACGAGCAGTACTTC
NA	TRBV7-3	TRBJ2-3	TRBD1	15	CASSPPGTGRDTQYF	TGTGCCAGCAGCCCCCCAGGGACAGGGAGGGATACGCAGTATTTT
NA	TRBV18	TRBJ1-1	NA	13	CASQTGTNTEAFF	TGTGCCAGCCAAACAGGGACGAACACTGAAGCTTTCTTT
NA	TRBV2	TRBJ1-4	TRBD1	13	CASSGSGQGELFF	TGTGCCAGCAGTGGGTCAGGACAGGGGGAACTGTTTTTT
NA	TRBV27	TRBJ1-1	NA	14	CASSLRPGNTEAFF	TGTGCCAGCAGTTTACGACCGGGGAACACTGAAGCTTTCTTT
NA	TRBV7-9	TRBJ1-4	NA	14	CASSSARSNEKLFF	TGTGCCAGCAGCTCCGCCAGATCTAATGAAAAACTGTTTTTT
NA	TRBV5-1	TRBJ2-2	NA	14	CASIGGNLAGELFF	TGCGCCAGCATTGGGGGCAACTTGGCCGGGGAGCTGTTTTTT
NA	TRBV6-4	TRBJ2-7	TRBD2	14	CASSALAGPGEQYF	TGTGCCAGCAGTGCCCTAGCGGGGCCTGGCGAGCAGTACTTC
NA	TRBV14	TRBJ2-7	NA	12	CAITGPLYEQYF	TGTGCCATCACAGGGCCCCTCTACGAGCAGTACTTC
NA	TRBV15	TRBJ1-5	NA	15	CATSREGGRNQPQHF	TGTGCCACCAGCAGAGAGGGGGGTCGCAATCAGCCCCAGCATTTT
NA	TRBV7-2	TRBJ2-7	TRBD2	14	CASSLGRGGYEQYF	TGTGCCAGCAGCTTAGGACGGGGGGGGTACGAGCAGTACTTC
NA	TRBV4-3	TRBJ2-1	NA	17	CASSLGRGPRTYNEQFF	TGCGCCAGCAGCCTTGGGCGGGGCCCCCGTACATACAATGAGCAGTTCTTC
NA	TRBV19	TRBJ2-1	NA	17	CASSTQRLPSSYNEQFF	TGTGCCAGTAGTACTCAGAGACTGCCTAGCTCCTACAATGAGCAGTTCTTC
once	TRBV7-2	TRBJ2-3	TRBD2	15	CASSLRGGSTDTQYF	TGTGCCAGCAGCTTGCGGGGGGGTAGCACAGATACGCAGTATTTT
NA	TRBV5-5	TRBJ1-2	TRBD1	15	CASSLDRGIGYGYTF	TGTGCCAGCAGCTTGGACAGGGGGATCGGCTATGGCTACACCTTC
NA	TRBV18	TRBJ1-5	NA	15	CASSPGFGQDQPQHF	TGTGCCAGCTCACCAGGGTTCGGTCAGGATCAGCCCCAGCATTTT
NA	TRBV9	TRBJ1-2	TRBD1	14	CASSVQGASYGYTF	TGTGCCAGCAGCGTACAGGGGGCCAGCTATGGCTACACCTTC
NA	TRBV6-1	TRBJ2-1	TRBD2	14	CAGFSGGAGNEQFF	TGTGCCGGATTTAGCGGGGGGGCGGGCAATGAGCAGTTCTTC
NA	TRBV7-9	TRBJ1-1	TRBD1	13	CASSLEGDREAFF	TGTGCCAGCAGCTTAGAAGGGGACAGGGAAGCTTTCTTT
NA	TRBV5-1	TRBJ2-2	NA	16	CASSLTAGPNTGELFF	TGCGCCAGCAGCCTTACGGCGGGCCCGAACACCGGGGAGCTGTTTTTT
NA	TRBV14	TRBJ2-1	TRBD2	15	CASSRTSGSGNEQFF	TGTGCCAGCAGCCGGACTAGCGGTTCCGGTAATGAGCAGTTCTTC
NA	TRBV28	TRBJ1-4	NA	14	CASSSDPGYEKLFF	TGTGCCAGCAGTTCGGATCCGGGATACGAAAAACTGTTTTTT
NA	TRBV25-1	TRBJ2-3	NA	15	CASSDLASSTDTQYF	TGTGCCAGCAGTGACTTAGCGTCTAGCACAGATACGCAGTATTTT
NA	TRBV7-2	TRBJ2-2	NA	15	CASSRLGGNTGELFF	TGTGCCAGCAGCCGACTCGGGGGGAACACCGGGGAGCTGTTTTTT
NA	TRBV19	TRBJ2-3	NA	15	CASSISGVETDTQYF	TGTGCCAGTAGTATATCGGGAGTAGAGACAGATACGCAGTATTTT
NA	TRBV10-3	TRBJ1-6	TRBD1	14	CAISGTGNNSPLHF	TGTGCCATCAGCGGGACAGGGAATAATTCACCCCTCCACTTT
NA	TRBV7-2	TRBJ1-1	NA	16	CASSLVGPGANTEAFF	TGTGCCAGCAGCTTAGTAGGTCCGGGTGCGAACACTGAAGCTTTCTTT
NA	TRBV18	TRBJ1-1	NA	14	CASSPGQQNTEAFF	TGTGCCAGCTCACCCGGACAACAGAACACTGAAGCTTTCTTT
NA	TRBV11-3	TRBJ2-5	NA	14	CASSPGPGRETQYF	TGTGCCAGCAGCCCAGGTCCAGGGCGAGAGACCCAGTACTTC
NA	TRBV27	TRBJ1-3	NA	15	CASSSGQTSGNTIYF	TGTGCCAGCAGTTCCGGACAAACCTCTGGAAACACCATATATTTT
NA	TRBV7-9	TRBJ2-5	NA	13	CASSLVSRETQYF	TGTGCCAGCAGCTTAGTTTCACGGGAGACCCAGTACTTC
NA	TRBV18	TRBJ1-5	NA	13	CASSPGGRQPQHF	TGTGCCAGCTCCCCGGGGGGGAGACAGCCCCAGCATTTT
NA	TRBV7-8	TRBJ2-3	TRBD2	22	CASSPRGVAGAISPSRTDTQYF	TGTGCCAGCAGCCCACGGGGGGTAGCGGGGGCTATAAGCCCCTCCCGCACAGATACGCAGTATTTT
NA	TRBV4-1	TRBJ2-2	TRBD2	16	CASSQSERGGHGELFF	TGCGCCAGCAGCCAAAGCGAACGGGGGGGCCACGGGGAGCTGTTTTTT
NA	TRBV2	TRBJ2-1	NA	12	CASSLEVNEQFF	TGTGCCAGCAGTTTAGAGGTGAATGAGCAGTTCTTC
once	TRBV30	TRBJ2-7	TRBD2	13	CAWNLAGFYEQYF	TGTGCCTGGAACCTAGCGGGGTTCTACGAGCAGTACTTC
once	TRBV5-1	TRBJ2-1	TRBD2	17	CASSGGLAGGKTNEQFF	TGCGCCAGCAGCGGGGGACTAGCGGGAGGTAAGACCAATGAGCAGTTCTTC
NA	TRBV7-2	TRBJ1-2	TRBD1	16	CASSLAGGTDNYGYTF	TGTGCCAGCAGCTTAGCGGGCGGGACAGATAACTATGGCTACACCTTC
NA	TRBV10-1	TRBJ2-1	TRBD2	16	CASSELRLAGRDGQFF	TGCGCCAGCAGTGAGTTGAGGCTAGCGGGACGGGACGGGCAGTTCTTC
NA	TRBV28	TRBJ2-5	TRBD2	19	CASSLDKRTSGRSQRDQYF	TGTGCCAGCAGTTTGGATAAAAGGACTAGCGGGAGGTCCCAACGGGACCAGTACTTC
NA	TRBV7-7	TRBJ2-7	TRBD1	15	CASSKGQGGSYEQYF	TGTGCCAGCAGCAAGGGACAGGGAGGCTCCTACGAGCAGTACTTC
NA	TRBV11-3	TRBJ2-1	NA	14	CASSTDSLRNEQFF	TGTGCCAGCAGCACGGACAGCCTACGGAATGAGCAGTTCTTC
NA	TRBV5-1	TRBJ2-7	NA	14	CASRTSSDSYEQYF	TGCGCCAGCAGAACTTCTAGCGACTCCTACGAGCAGTACTTC
once	TRBV19	TRBJ2-7	TRBD1	15	CASSTGQGTAYEQYF	TGTGCCAGTAGTACGGGACAGGGGACGGCCTACGAGCAGTACTTC
NA	TRBV30	TRBJ1-2	TRBD1	14	CAWSGRGRIYGYTF	TGTGCCTGGAGCGGCAGGGGGCGCATCTATGGCTACACCTTC
NA	TRBV7-2	TRBJ2-4	TRBD1	18	CASSLGGIGTGVKNIQYF	TGTGCCAGCAGCTTAGGTGGTATCGGGACAGGGGTCAAAAACATTCAGTACTTC
NA	TRBV7-2	TRBJ1-2	NA	15	CASSLQGLANYGYTF	TGTGCCAGCAGCTTACAGGGGCTAGCTAACTATGGCTACACCTTC
NA	TRBV4-1	TRBJ1-5	TRBD1	16	CASSHPPGGLRQPQHF	TGCGCCAGCAGCCACCCCCCAGGGGGCTTGCGGCAGCCCCAGCATTTT
NA	TRBV5-8	TRBJ1-1	NA	13	CASSSTLWTEAFF	TGTGCCAGCAGCTCCACTCTTTGGACTGAAGCTTTCTTT
NA	TRBV5-8	TRBJ1-2	TRBD1	16	CASTRDRYPTNYGYAF	TGTGCCAGCACCCGGGACAGATATCCCACTAACTATGGCTACGCCTTC
NA	TRBV15	TRBJ2-7	NA	13	CATSSHSIYEQYF	TGTGCCACCAGCAGTCATTCTATCTACGAGCAGTACTTC
NA	TRBV18	TRBJ2-7	NA	15	CASSPASTGTYEQYF	TGTGCCAGCTCACCAGCAAGCACAGGAACCTACGAGCAGTACTTC
NA	TRBV6-4	TRBJ2-3	NA	12	CASSDRRGTQYF	TGTGCCAGCAGTGACCGACGGGGGACGCAGTATTTT
NA	TRBV19	TRBJ2-7	TRBD1	13	CASRGQGSYEQYF	TGTGCCAGCAGGGGACAGGGGTCCTACGAGCAGTACTTC
NA	TRBV15	TRBJ1-1	NA	17	CATSSTGGGAYNTEAFF	TGTGCCACCAGCAGTACTGGTGGGGGGGCTTACAACACTGAAGCTTTCTTT
NA	TRBV10-3	TRBJ1-2	TRBD1	15	CAIRRTGDGTYGYTF	TGTGCCATCAGACGGACAGGGGATGGGACTTATGGCTACACCTTC
few	TRBV5-1	TRBJ2-7	TRBD1	16	CASSLGGGGSGYEQYF	TGCGCCAGCAGCTTGGGAGGGGGCGGCTCGGGATACGAGCAGTACTTC
once	TRBV7-9	TRBJ2-1	TRBD2	17	CASSSGLAGGRENEQFF	TGTGCCAGCAGCTCGGGACTAGCGGGAGGGCGTGAGAATGAGCAGTTCTTC
NA	TRBV7-3	TRBJ2-7	NA	16	CASSLDSSPLQYEQYF	TGTGCCAGCAGCTTAGACAGTTCGCCCTTACAGTACGAGCAGTACTTC